This T cell receptor (beta chain) was recorded in a study of OX40 agonist ivuxolimab in advanced cancers. Study-wide context: With ivuxolimab, an agonistic anti-OX40 (CD134) antibody, patients were treated. Patients got intravenous ivuxolimab at 0.01 to 10 mg/kg every 2 weeks.

Profiling relied on immunoSEQ multiplex PCR, and the TCRdb table lists in-frame clones only, not all of them. Counted here are about 23,000 clones, roughly 80% occurring once; the ten biggest clones make up over 20%. Study-level results: CD4+ and CD8+ blood T cells expanded clonally by week 6 at 0.1 to 3.0 mg/kg. People who partly responded at 0.1-3.0 mg/kg had some of the least clonal expansion seen.

On this clone: Its antigen is undetermined.

Germline V gene data show CDR1 as SGDLS and CDR2 as YYNGEE. This CDR3 has 13 amino acids. V shed 3 bases and J shed 7 bases, with 10 bases lying between them. The rearrangement links TRBV9 to TRBJ2-2; D is possibly TRBD2 (5 bases). The sample was CD4+ or CD8+ T cells sorted from blood, taken in a trial of the OX40 agonist ivuxolimab. The sequence was obtained from an adult with an advanced solid tumor such as melanoma, head and neck, liver or kidney cancer. For the CDR3, the DNA is TGTGCCAGCAGCGGCGAAGCGGACGGGGAGCTGTTTTTT. Protein sequence: CASSGEADGELFF.